These T cell receptor beta chains were read from a single sample in a study of technical replicates of blood from a few donors. The assay was immunoSEQ multiplex PCR, and TCRdb's table has in-frame clones only and misses some. The sample lists under 80,000 clones, roughly 91% occurring once. Sample: PBMCs. These receptors were taken from a human donor in good health. Some clones in this sample may be carry-over from other donors' samples. Both conserved end residues are trimmed from each CDR3. Fields, in order: V gene, J gene, D gene, CDR3 protein. D genes are given only for firm matches.

>TRBV30|TRBJ1-2|NA
AWSVSQGFGYT
>TRBV30|TRBJ1-2|TRBD1
AWRRGLNYGYT
>TRBV6-1|TRBJ2-2|NA
ASSELRTMNAGELF
>TRBV5-4|TRBJ2-2|NA
ASSLVTSPTPGELF
>TRBV5-4|TRBJ2-7|TRBD1
ASSLFRTGASEQY
>TRBV6-5|TRBJ1-5|NA
ASSRMGHQPQH
>TRBV7-2|TRBJ2-7|NA
ASSLFGQNEQY
>TRBV7-9|TRBJ2-7|NA
ASSPKVRVGVEQY
>TRBV4-3|TRBJ2-3|TRBD2
ASSPRVGGGTDTQY
>TRBV6-6|TRBJ1-1|TRBD1
ATRGTVTMNTEAF
>TRBV12-2|TRBJ1-2|NA
ASRPRAPYNYGYT
>TRBV7-7|TRBJ2-7|NA
ASSLTGTSEQY
>TRBV30|TRBJ2-2|TRBD1
AWSVRTGGSGELF
>TRBV2|TRBJ1-2|TRBD1
ASRSDRVGYGYT
>TRBV6-6|TRBJ2-1|NA
ASSYPTSLYNEQF
>TRBV18|TRBJ2-3|NA
ASSPQGPADTQY
>TRBV27|TRBJ1-2|NA
ASSLSILANYGYT
>TRBV5-1|TRBJ2-5|TRBD2
ASSFGGARETQY
>TRBV11-2|TRBJ2-7|TRBD2
ASSLTATSGSSYEQY
>TRBV4-1|TRBJ2-5|TRBD2
ASSLEREETQY
>TRBV19|TRBJ2-7|NA
ASSQSGIYEQY
>TRBV6-1|TRBJ1-3|NA
ASQDSRGRNTIY
>TRBV5-1|TRBJ2-2|NA
ASSFSGTRTGELF
>TRBV27|TRBJ2-7|NA
ASSFNPSYEQY
>TRBV7-9|TRBJ1-6|TRBD1
ASRLQGADNSPLH
>TRBV9|TRBJ1-1|NA
ASSALSVISEKAF
>TRBV4-3|TRBJ2-1|TRBD2
ASSQGGRYNEQF
>TRBV14|TRBJ2-2|TRBD2
ASSRSGGTTGELF
>TRBV6-5|TRBJ2-5|NA
ASSQEVQGETQY
>TRBV4-3|TRBJ2-1|NA
ASSQEDRYNEQF
>TRBV6-4|TRBJ1-2|NA
ASSELRDYGYT
>TRBV6-1|TRBJ2-7|TRBD1
ASSASGQGLGEQY
>TRBV25-1|TRBJ1-2|NA
ASSEAFSYGYT
>TRBV4-3|TRBJ1-2|TRBD1
ASSQGQGGYT
>TRBV7-9|TRBJ2-6|TRBD2
ASSLGLAGVSGANVLT
>TRBV5-3|TRBJ2-5|NA
ARSCLAGHLQETQY
>TRBV9|TRBJ2-1|TRBD2
ASSSGTSQF
>TRBV11-2|TRBJ2-3|NA
ASSFVKRSSTDTQY